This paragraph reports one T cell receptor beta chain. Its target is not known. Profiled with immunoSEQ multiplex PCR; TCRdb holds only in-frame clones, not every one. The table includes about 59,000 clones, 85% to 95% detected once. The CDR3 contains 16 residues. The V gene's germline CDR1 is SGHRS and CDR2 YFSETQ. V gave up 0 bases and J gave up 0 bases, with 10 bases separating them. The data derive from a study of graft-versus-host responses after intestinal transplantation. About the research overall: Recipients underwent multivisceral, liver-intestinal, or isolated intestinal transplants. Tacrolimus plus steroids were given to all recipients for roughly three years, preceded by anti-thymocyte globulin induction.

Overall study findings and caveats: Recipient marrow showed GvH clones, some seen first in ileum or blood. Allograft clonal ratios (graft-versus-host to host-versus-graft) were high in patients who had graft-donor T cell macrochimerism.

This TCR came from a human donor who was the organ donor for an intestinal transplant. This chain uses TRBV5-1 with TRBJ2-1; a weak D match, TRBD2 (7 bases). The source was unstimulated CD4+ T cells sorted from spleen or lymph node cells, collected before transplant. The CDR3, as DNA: TGCGCCAGCAGCTTGGCGGCGGGGGCCTCCTACAATGAGCAGTTCTTC. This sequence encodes CASSLAAGASYNEQFF.